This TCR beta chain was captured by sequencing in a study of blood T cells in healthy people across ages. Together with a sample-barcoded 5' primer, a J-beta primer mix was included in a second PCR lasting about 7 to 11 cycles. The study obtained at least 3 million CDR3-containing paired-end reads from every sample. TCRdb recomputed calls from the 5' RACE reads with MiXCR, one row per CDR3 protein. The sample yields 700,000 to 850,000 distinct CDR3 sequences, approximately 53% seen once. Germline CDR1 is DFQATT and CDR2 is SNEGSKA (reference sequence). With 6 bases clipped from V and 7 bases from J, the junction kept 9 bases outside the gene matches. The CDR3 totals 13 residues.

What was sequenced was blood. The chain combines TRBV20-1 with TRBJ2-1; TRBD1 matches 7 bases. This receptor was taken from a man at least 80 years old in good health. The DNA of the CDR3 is TGCAGTGCCCCGGGACAGTTTAAGAATGAGCAGTTCTTC. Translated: CSAPGQFKNEQFF.